This T cell receptor beta chain was captured by sequencing in a study of CD8 T cells in ankylosing spondylitis. CDR1 is LGHNA and CDR2 is YNFKEQ in the germline V gene. CDR3 size: 15 residues. Between the trimmed V and J ends, which lost 0 bases and 4 bases, there was a span of 9 bases. TCRdb re-derived calls from the 5' RACE reads in MiXCR, one entry per CDR3 protein. This table holds some 350,000 distinct CDR3 sequences, roughly 14% found once. Of note for this clonotype: The antigen is not known.

Broader study findings: Matched ankylosing spondylitis synovial fluid reportedly contained a significantly enriched population of disease-linked clones. Past research had described some motif variants in reactive arthritis synovial fluid and blood. Disease-linked clones displayed a CD8+ phenotype and appeared relatively rarely in peripheral blood. A TCR beta motif made of several highly homologous variants seemed typical of ankylosing spondylitis blood.

Sequencing used blood, either unsorted or a sorted T cell fraction (not recorded which). This TCR was sampled from a male donor with ankylosing spondylitis or in good health (not recorded which). The rearrangement links TRBV4-2 to TRBJ2-2; D remains unclear. The DNA of the CDR3 is TGTGCCAGCAGCCAAGATCTGACGATCACCGGGGAGCTGTTTTTT. Amino acid sequence: CASSQDLTITGELFF.